What follows are 3 T cell receptor beta chains derived from one specimen sequenced in a study of shared clonotypes between healthy human individuals. This table comes from immunoSEQ multiplex PCR, and its TCRdb copy is limited to in-frame clones, with some not included. In the table there are 2,100,000 or so clones, more than 90% of which are singletons. The sequenced material came from naive CD4+ T cells sorted from blood. As for subset: CD45RA+ positively selected. Every receptor here comes from a man younger than 30 in good health.

The J gene is TRBJ2-2, the V gene TRBV10-3; TRBD1 matches 9 bases. Germline loops: CDR1 ENHRY, CDR2 SYGVKD. This CDR3 has 17 residues. The V gene end was trimmed by 0 bases and the J gene end by 2 bases; junction bases not matched to a gene: 4. CDR3 amino acids: CAISESQGQGNTGELFF. The CDR3 nucleotides read TGTGCCATCAGTGAGTCGCAGGGACAGGGAAACACCGGGGAGCTGTTTTTT.

Of note for this clone: The junction and the germline gene differ at one end; a read error may be behind it. The chain links TRBV18 to TRBJ2-2; D unclear. The germline V gene has CDR1 KGHSH and CDR2 LQKENI. This CDR3 contains 14 residues. The CDR3 spells CASSPLPLGGELFF. DNA for the CDR3: TGTGCCAGCTCCCCACTGCCCCTAGGCGGGGAGCTGTTTTTT.

This chain uses TRBV2 with TRBJ1-5; the D gene is possibly TRBD1 (6 bases). The germline V gene has CDR1 SNHLY and CDR2 FYNNEI. The CDR3 has 15 residues. V was trimmed by 6 bases and J by 6 bases, leaving 18 bases between them. The CDR3 region has the DNA TGTGCCAGCAGCCTCTGGACAGTCCTGCCTCAGCCCCAGCATTTT. Translating it yields CASSLWTVLPQPQHF. The entire variable domain, with the rest obtained from reference TRBV2 and TRBJ1-5, is as follows: EPEVTQTPSHQVTQMGQEVILRCVPISNHLYFYWYRQILGQKVEFLVSFYNNEISEKSEIFDDQFSVERPDGSNFTLKIRSTKLEDSAMYFCASSLWTVLPQPQHFGDGTRLSIL.